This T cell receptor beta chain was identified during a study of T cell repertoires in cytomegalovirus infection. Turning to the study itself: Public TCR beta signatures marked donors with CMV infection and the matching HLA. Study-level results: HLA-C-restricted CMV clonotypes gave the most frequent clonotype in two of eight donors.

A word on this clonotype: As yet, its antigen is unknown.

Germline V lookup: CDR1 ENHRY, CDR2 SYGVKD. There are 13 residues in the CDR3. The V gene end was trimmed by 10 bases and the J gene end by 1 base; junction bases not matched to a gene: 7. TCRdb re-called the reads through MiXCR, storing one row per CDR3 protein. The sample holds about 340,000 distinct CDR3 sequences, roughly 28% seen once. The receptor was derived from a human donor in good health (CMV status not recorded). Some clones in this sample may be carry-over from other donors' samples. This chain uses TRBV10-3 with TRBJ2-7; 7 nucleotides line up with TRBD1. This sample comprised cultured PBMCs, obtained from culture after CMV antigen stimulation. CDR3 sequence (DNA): TGTGCCACCCAGACAGGGTGGTCCTACGAGCAGTACTTC. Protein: CATQTGWSYEQYF.